This TCR beta chain was found in a study of cytomegalovirus exposure and HLA in healthy donors. About this clone: The antigen remains unidentified.

Germline loops: CDR1 LNHDA, CDR2 SQIVND (reference sequence). The junction had 10 bases not matched to a gene; V was cut back by 6 bases and J by 5 bases. The CDR3 covers 15 residues. Study observations and caveats: Cytomegalovirus association was assigned to more than 150 TCR beta chains.

A multiplex PCR was run with 60 Vbeta primers and 13 Jbeta primers. Sequencing used immunoSEQ multiplex PCR; TCRdb keeps in-frame clones, though not all of them. The sample has around 120,000 clones; 70% to 80% are singletons. Healthy bone marrow donors made up the cohort. The chain uses TRBV19 and TRBJ2-7; 10 bases are shared with TRBD1. The receptor's source is a woman aged 60-70 years in good health and CMV-seropositive. Material: PBMCs. The DNA of the CDR3 is TGTGCCAGTAGGAAGGGGGGGACAGGGGTCGACGAGCAGTACTTC. Encoded protein: CASRKGGTGVDEQYF.